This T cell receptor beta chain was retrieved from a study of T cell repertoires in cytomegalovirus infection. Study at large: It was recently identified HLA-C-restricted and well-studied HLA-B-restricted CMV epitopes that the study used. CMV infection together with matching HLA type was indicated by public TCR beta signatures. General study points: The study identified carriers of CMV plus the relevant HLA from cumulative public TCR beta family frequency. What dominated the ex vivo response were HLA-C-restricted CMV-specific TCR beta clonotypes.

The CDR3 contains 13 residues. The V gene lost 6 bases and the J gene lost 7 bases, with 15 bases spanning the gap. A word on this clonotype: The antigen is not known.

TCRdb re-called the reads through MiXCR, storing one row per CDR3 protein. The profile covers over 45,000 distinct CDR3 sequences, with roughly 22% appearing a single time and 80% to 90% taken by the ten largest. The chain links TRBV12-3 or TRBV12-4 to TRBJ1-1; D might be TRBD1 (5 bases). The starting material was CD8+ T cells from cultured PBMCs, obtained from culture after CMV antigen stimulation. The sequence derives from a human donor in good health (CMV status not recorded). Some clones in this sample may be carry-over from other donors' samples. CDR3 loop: CASSNLRVDEAFF. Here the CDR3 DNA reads TGTGCCAGCAGCAATCTCAGGGTGGATGAAGCTTTCTTT.